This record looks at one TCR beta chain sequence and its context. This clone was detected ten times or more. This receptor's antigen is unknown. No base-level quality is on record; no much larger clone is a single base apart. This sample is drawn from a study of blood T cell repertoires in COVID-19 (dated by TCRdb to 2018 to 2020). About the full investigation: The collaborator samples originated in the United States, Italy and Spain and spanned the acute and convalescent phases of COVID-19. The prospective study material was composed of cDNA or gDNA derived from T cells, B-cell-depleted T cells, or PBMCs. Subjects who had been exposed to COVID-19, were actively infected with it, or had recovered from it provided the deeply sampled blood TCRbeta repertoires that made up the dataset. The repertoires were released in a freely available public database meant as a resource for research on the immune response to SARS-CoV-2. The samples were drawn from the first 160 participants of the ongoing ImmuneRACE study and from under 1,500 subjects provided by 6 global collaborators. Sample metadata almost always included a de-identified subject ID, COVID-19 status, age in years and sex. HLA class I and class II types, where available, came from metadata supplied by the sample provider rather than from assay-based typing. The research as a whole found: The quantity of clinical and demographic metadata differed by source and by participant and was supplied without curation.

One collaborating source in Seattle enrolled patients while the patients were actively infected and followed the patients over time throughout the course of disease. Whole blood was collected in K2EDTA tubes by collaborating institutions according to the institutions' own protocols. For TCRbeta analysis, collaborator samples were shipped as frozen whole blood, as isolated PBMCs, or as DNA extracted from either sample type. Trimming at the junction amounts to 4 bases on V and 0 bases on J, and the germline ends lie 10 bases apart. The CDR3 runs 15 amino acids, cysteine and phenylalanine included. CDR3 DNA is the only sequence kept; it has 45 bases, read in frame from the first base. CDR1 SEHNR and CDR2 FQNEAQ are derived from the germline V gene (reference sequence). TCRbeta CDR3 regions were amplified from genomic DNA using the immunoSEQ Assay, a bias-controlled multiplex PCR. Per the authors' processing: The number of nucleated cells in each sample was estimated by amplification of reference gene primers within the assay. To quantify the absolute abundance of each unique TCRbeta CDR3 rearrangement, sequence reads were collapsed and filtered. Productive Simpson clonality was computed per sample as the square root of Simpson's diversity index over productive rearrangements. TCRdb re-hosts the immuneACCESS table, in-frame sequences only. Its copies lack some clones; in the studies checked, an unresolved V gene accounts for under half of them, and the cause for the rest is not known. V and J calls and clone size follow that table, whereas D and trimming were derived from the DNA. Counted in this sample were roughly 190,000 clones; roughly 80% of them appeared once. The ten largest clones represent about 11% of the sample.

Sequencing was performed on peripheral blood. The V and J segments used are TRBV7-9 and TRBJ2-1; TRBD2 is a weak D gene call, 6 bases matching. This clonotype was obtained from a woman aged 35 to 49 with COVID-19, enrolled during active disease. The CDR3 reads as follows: CASSWDFNSYNEQFF. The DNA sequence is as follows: TGTGCCAGCAGCTGGGACTTCAACTCCTACAATGAGCAGTTCTTC.